This TCR beta chain was identified in a study of Ad26.COV2.S vaccination and SARS-CoV-2 variants. General study findings and limits: Breadth of non-spike TCRs did not differ between vaccinees and placebo recipients.

Per germline, CDR1 MNHNS and CDR2 SASEGT. The V end lost 2 bases, the J end lost 0 bases, and 11 bases lay between the germline ends. CDR3 length: 15 amino acids. Libraries were prepared by immunoSEQ multiplex PCR; TCRdb keeps only in-frame clonotypes and omits some of them. This table holds around 340,000 clones, 70% to 90% found once. Treatment defined: some 19 received Ad26.COV2.S at low or high dose, single or two shots; several received placebo; per-sample allocation not given. The investigators took samples on day 63 after the first vaccine or placebo injection. The study used a vaccine consisting of an Ad26 vector that expressed Wuhan-strain SARS-CoV-2 spike. Regarding this clone: Its antigen remains unknown.

The rearrangement uses TRBV6-1 and TRBJ2-7; a possible D gene is TRBD1 (5 bases). The sequence was obtained from a person aged 18 to 59 who received the Ad26.COV2.S COVID-19 vaccine or a placebo. Sequenced here: peripheral blood, sampled in a trial of Ad26.COV2.S vaccine versus placebo. The CDR3 spells CASSEFGDSSYEQYF. DNA of the CDR3: TGTGCCAGCAGTGAATTTGGAGACAGCTCCTACGAGCAGTACTTC.